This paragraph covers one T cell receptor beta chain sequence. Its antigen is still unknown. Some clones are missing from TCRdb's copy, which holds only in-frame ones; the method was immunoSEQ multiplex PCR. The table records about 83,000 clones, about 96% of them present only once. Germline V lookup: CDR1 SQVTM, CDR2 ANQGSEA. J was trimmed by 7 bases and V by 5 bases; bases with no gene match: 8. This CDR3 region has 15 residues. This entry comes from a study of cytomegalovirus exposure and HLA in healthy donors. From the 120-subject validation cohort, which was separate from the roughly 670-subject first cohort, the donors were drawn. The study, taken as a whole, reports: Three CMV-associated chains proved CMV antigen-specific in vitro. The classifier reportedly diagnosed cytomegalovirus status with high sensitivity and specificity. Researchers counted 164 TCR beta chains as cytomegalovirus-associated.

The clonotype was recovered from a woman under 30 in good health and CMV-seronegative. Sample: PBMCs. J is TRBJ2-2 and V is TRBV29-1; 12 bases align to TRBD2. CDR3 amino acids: CSVSLAGGPGGELFF. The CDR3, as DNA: TGCAGCGTTTCCCTAGCGGGAGGGCCCGGCGGGGAGCTGTTTTTT.